The present T cell receptor (beta chain) was sequenced within a study of resident and recirculating memory T cells in vitiligo. Notes on the study in general: Non-conserved TCRs across sites and patients suggested distinct clones per lesion. Vitiligo lesions lacked a unique dominant clone, and clonality varied.

Sequenced by immunoSEQ multiplex PCR; TCRdb stores in-frame clones only, minus some. The sample has 75,000 to 95,000 clones, just over 90% seen once. About this clone: Its target is unknown.

Germline V gene sequence: CDR1 SGHVS, CDR2 FQNEAQ. The ends lost 6 bases at V and 12 bases at J; junction bases unmatched: 13. The CDR3 is 13 residues long. Sequences were obtained from blood. The V call is TRBV7-8, the J call TRBJ2-7, with 8 positions matching TRBD2. The TCR sequence derives from a male donor with vitiligo. The CDR3 DNA follows: TGTGCCAGCAGTCCGAGGAGCGGGAGAGAAGTGTACTTC. It codes for CASSPRSGREVYF. The full variable domain, with the rest looked up from reference TRBV7-8 and TRBJ2-7, is GAGVSQSPRYKVAKRGQDVALRCDPISGHVSLFWYQQALGQGPEFLTYFQNEAQLDKSGLPSDRFFAERPEGSVSTLKIQRTQQEDSAVYLCASSPRSGREVYFGPGTRLTVT.